Presented here are 24 T cell receptor beta chains from one specimen sequenced in a study of cytomegalovirus exposure and HLA in healthy donors. PCR employed 60 Vbeta and 13 Jbeta primers. Only in-frame clones appear in the TCRdb table, and some are missing; sequencing was by immunoSEQ multiplex PCR. In the table there are tens of thousands of clones, roughly 64% of which are singletons. Sequencing was done on a sample of PBMCs. These receptor sequences come from a man aged 40-50 years in good health and CMV-seropositive.

This clone appeared a single time. J is TRBJ2-7 and V is TRBV11-1; the match to TRBD1 covers 8 bases. J lost 2 bases, V lost 4 bases, and 4 bases had no gene match. CDR1 is SGHAT, CDR2 FQDESV, per germline (reference sequence). CDR3 length: 14 amino acids. The CDR3 is CASSSGQGTYEQYF. In DNA form, the CDR3 reads TGTGCCAGCAGCTCCGGACAGGGAACCTACGAGCAGTACTTC.

The chain has TRBV23-1 and TRBJ1-2; 10 positions agree with TRBD1. TRBV23-1 counts as an open reading frame of uncertain function. This CDR3 spans 11 amino acids. Trimming removed 8 bases from V and 6 bases from J; junction bases left unmatched: 0. The CDR3 is CASGTGDGYTF. In DNA form, the CDR3 reads TGCGCCAGCGGGACAGGGGATGGCTACACCTTC.

This rearrangement joins TRBV7-9 to TRBJ2-5; D ambiguous. Germline CDR1 reads SEHNR; CDR2 reads FQNEAQ (reference sequence). The CDR3 contains 12 residues. Trimming removed 3 bases from V and 1 base from J, with 3 bases in between. This CDR3 reads CASSFLQETQYF. Here the CDR3 DNA reads TGTGCCAGCAGCTTCCTCCAAGAGACCCAGTACTTC.

This chain joins TRBV20-1 and TRBJ2-3, with unresolved D. Germline CDR1 and CDR2: DFQATT and SNEGSKA (reference sequence). The CDR3 spans 11 residues. Between the trimmed V and J ends, which lost 5 bases and 4 bases, there was a span of 7 bases. The CDR3, as DNA: TGCAGTGCTCCTTTCCCAGATACGCAGTATTTT. Residues: CSAPFPDTQYF.

The chain combines TRBV5-6 with TRBJ2-3; D is unresolved. V lost 4 bases to trimming and J lost 3 bases, with 9 bases between them. The CDR3 length is 13 residues. Germline CDR1 is SGHDT and CDR2 is YYEEEE. The CDR3 nucleotides are TGTGCCAGCAGCGGCCTCGATACAGATACGCAGTATTTT. Protein: CASSGLDTDTQYF.

This clone was observed a few times. This CDR3 is CASSLPGKYTEAFF. For the CDR3, the DNA is TGTGCCAGCAGCTTGCCAGGAAAGTACACTGAAGCTTTCTTT. The rearrangement joins TRBV5-4 to TRBJ1-1; no reliable D call. The germline V gene has CDR1 SGHNT and CDR2 YYREEE (reference sequence). V gave up 1 base and J gave up 3 bases, with 10 bases separating them. CDR3 length: 14 amino acids.

This clone was counted between two and nine times. V is TRBV19 and J is TRBJ2-2, with D possibly being TRBD2 (5 bases). The CDR3 is made up of 13 amino acids. Germline V CDR1 and CDR2: LNHDA, SQIVND (reference sequence). V shed 10 bases and J shed 3 bases, with 12 bases lying between them. The CDR3 DNA reads as TGTGCCACCCTCGGGGTATACACCGGGGAGCTGTTTTTT. It codes for CATLGVYTGELFF.

This clone has a handful of counts. The V gene is TRBV9, the J gene TRBJ2-3, with a possible D match to TRBD2 (6 bases). Germline V lookup: CDR1 SGDLS, CDR2 YYNGEE. The CDR3 is made up of 18 amino acids. The V gene lost 0 bases and the J gene lost 3 bases, with 20 bases spanning the gap. CDR3 coding DNA: TGTGCCAGCAGCGTAGATTATCAGGCTATGGCGGGGACAGATACGCAGTATTTT. Its protein product is CASSVDYQAMAGTDTQYF.

The chain carries TRBV7-8 and TRBJ2-7, with D tentatively TRBD2 (6 bases). The CDR3 totals 16 residues. Trimming removed 0 bases from V and 7 bases from J, with 19 bases in between. The V gene's germline CDR1 is SGHVS and CDR2 FQNEAQ. The CDR3 is CASSLALVDLAREQYF. The CDR3 coding sequence is TGTGCCAGCAGCTTAGCGCTCGTTGACCTAGCGAGGGAGCAGTACTTC.

The chain employs TRBV14 and TRBJ1-1; D call uncertain. There are 13 residues in the CDR3. V was cut by 0 bases and J by 4 bases, with 6 bases left in between. Germline CDR1 and CDR2: SGHDN and FVKESK. Written as DNA, the CDR3 is TGTGCCAGCAGCCAAGATCTTGTCACTGAAGCTTTCTTT. Protein product: CASSQDLVTEAFF.

V gene TRBV6-5 combines with J gene TRBJ2-1; 7 bases are shared with TRBD1. The V gene's germline CDR1 is MNHEY and CDR2 SVGAGI. The CDR3 is made up of 13 amino acids. Unmatched junction bases numbered 4, after V lost 6 bases and J lost 5 bases. The CDR3 protein is CASRQGQHNEQFF. In DNA, the CDR3 is TGTGCCAGCAGGCAGGGACAGCACAATGAGCAGTTCTTC.

CDR3 nucleotide sequence: TGTGCCAGCTCACCACAACAGGAGAACGGGGAGCTGTTTTTT. It encodes CASSPQQENGELFF. V usage is TRBV18 and J usage is TRBJ2-2, with D possibly matching TRBD1 (5 bases). Trimming pared 1 base from V and 7 bases from J, leaving 10 bases between. Germline values: CDR1 KGHSH, CDR2 LQKENI. The CDR3 covers 14 residues.

This clone appeared a few times. The chain uses TRBV6-5 and TRBJ2-5; 13 nucleotides line up with TRBD2. The germline CDR1 and CDR2 sequences are MNHEY and SVGAGI. V gave up 5 bases and J gave up 2 bases; unmatched junction bases: 2. The CDR3 runs 15 residues. The DNA of the CDR3 is TGTGCCAGCAGTCGGACTAGCGGGGGACAAGAGACCCAGTACTTC. Translation gives CASSRTSGGQETQYF.

V is TRBV7-2 and J is TRBJ1-1; no clear D gene. CDR3 length: 13 amino acids. Trimming took off 5 bases at V and 5 bases at J, with 12 bases between the two ends. Germline loops: CDR1 SGHTA, CDR2 FQGNSA. CDR3: CASSPQRRTEAFF. The CDR3 region has the DNA TGTGCCAGCAGCCCCCAGCGTAGAACTGAAGCTTTCTTT.

The CDR3 region has the DNA TGCAGCGTAGAGGTCCCCGAGGGTTACGAGACCCAGTACTTC. Its translation: CSVEVPEGYETQYF. This chain uses TRBV29-1 with TRBJ2-5; weak D call: TRBD2 (5 bases). The CDR3 runs to 14 residues. Germline V gene sequence: CDR1 SQVTM, CDR2 ANQGSEA. Trimming stripped 6 bases from V and 5 bases from J, with 19 bases between.

The chain joins TRBV9 to TRBJ2-7; 9 bases agree with TRBD1. There are 18 residues in the CDR3. J gave up 0 bases and V 4 bases, and 14 bases lay outside the gene matches. Germline V gene lookup returns CDR1 SGDLS and CDR2 YYNGEE. The CDR3 sequence: CASSPPGTGTICSYEQYF. The CDR3 DNA sequence: TGTGCCAGCAGCCCCCCCGGGACAGGGACGATTTGCTCCTACGAGCAGTACTTC.

Here the CDR3 reads CASSYKGDGELFF. The CDR3 region has the DNA TGTGCCAGCAGTTACAAGGGGGACGGGGAGCTGTTTTTT. The chain recombines TRBV6-5 with TRBJ2-2; a possible D gene is TRBD1 (6 bases). The CDR3 contains 13 residues. V was trimmed by 2 bases and J by 7 bases, leaving 8 bases between them. Germline CDR1 is MNHEY and CDR2 is SVGAGI.

The chain has TRBV29-1 and TRBJ1-2, with no clear D. Germline-derived CDR1 and CDR2 are SQVTM and ANQGSEA. The V end was cut by 3 bases, the J end by 3 bases, with 5 bases between. The CDR3 extends over 11 amino acids. The CDR3 sequence is CSVDPDYGYTF. DNA for the CDR3: TGCAGCGTTGACCCTGACTATGGCTACACCTTC.

This chain uses TRBV7-6 with TRBJ2-2; 10 nucleotides agree with TRBD1. J gave up 4 bases and V 8 bases, and 4 bases lay outside the gene matches. Per the germline V gene, CDR1 is SGHVS and CDR2 is FNYEAQ. The CDR3 loop spans 14 amino acids. The CDR3 spells CASGGQGFTGELFF. The CDR3 DNA is TGTGCCAGCGGGGGACAGGGGTTCACCGGGGAGCTGTTTTTT.

This clone was counted between two and nine times. This chain connects TRBV28 to TRBJ1-2; unclear D gene. The germline V and J ends were trimmed by 5 bases and 8 bases, with 9 bases remaining between them. CDR1 is MDHEN, CDR2 SYDVKM, per germline. The CDR3 has 11 amino acids. CDR3 coding DNA: TGTGCCAGCAGTCTCGGGGTAGGCTACACCTTC. This encodes CASSLGVGYTF.

The gene calls are TRBV19 and TRBJ1-5; no firm D call. With 5 bases removed from V and 6 bases from J, the gap between germline ends came to 11 bases. Germline V gene lookup returns CDR1 LNHDA and CDR2 SQIVND (reference sequence). The CDR3 consists of 13 residues. The CDR3 DNA is TGTGCCAGTAGTCTGAGGGATTTTCAGCCCCAGCATTTT. It is translated as CASSLRDFQPQHF.

V usage is TRBV5-1 and J usage is TRBJ1-1; 8 bases align to TRBD1. CDR3 length: 16 residues. Germline-derived CDR1 and CDR2 are SGHRS and YFSETQ. V dropped 0 bases and J dropped 5; count of bases not matched to a gene: 9. The CDR3 spells CASSLDGQGLGTEAFF. For the CDR3, the DNA is TGCGCCAGCAGCTTGGACGGACAGGGATTGGGGACTGAAGCTTTCTTT.

The rearrangement uses TRBV2 and TRBJ1-5; 8 bases match TRBD1. The V and J ends lost 3 bases and 11 bases, in that order; junction bases with no gene match: 12. CDR1 and CDR2 (germline): SNHLY, FYNNEI. This CDR3 has 15 amino acids. CDR3 nucleotide sequence: TGTGCCAGCAGTGAGGGACAGGTGAGCCCAGGGGCCCAGCATTTT. This encodes CASSEGQVSPGAQHF.

This clone was picked up a small number of times. V gene TRBV7-2 combines with J gene TRBJ2-7; D perhaps matches TRBD1 (6 bases). The V end lost 1 base, the J end lost 2 bases, and 9 bases lay between the germline ends. Germline CDR1 and CDR2: SGHTA and FQGNSA. The CDR3 totals 14 residues. The DNA for the CDR3 is TGTGCCAGCAGCTTAGTAGGGGGAACCTACGAGCAGTACTTC. It codes for CASSLVGGTYEQYF.